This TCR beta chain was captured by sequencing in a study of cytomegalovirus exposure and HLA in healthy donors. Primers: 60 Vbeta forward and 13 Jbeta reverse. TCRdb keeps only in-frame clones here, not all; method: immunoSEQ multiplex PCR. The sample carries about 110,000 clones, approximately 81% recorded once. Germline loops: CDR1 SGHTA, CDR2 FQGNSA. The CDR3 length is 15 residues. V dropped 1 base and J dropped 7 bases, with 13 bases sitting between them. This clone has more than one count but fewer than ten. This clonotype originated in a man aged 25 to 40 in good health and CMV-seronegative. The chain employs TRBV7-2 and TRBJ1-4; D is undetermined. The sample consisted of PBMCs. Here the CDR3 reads CASSLGLLGSEKLFF. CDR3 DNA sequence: TGTGCCAGCAGCTTAGGCTTGTTGGGCAGTGAAAAACTGTTTTTT. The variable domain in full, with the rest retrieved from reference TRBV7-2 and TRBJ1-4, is GAGVSQSPSNKVTEKGKDVELRCDPISGHTALYWYRQSLGQGLEFLIYFQGNSAPDKSGLPSDRFSAERTGGSVSTLTIQRTQQEDSAVYLCASSLGLLGSEKLFFGSGTQLSVL.